This T cell receptor (beta chain) comes out of a study of blood T cells in healthy people across ages. Germline assignment: CDR1 DFQATT and CDR2 SNEGSKA (reference sequence). Trimming cost V 0 bases and J 5 bases; bases outside gene matches: 14. The CDR3 consists of 17 residues. There were at least 5.5 micrograms of total RNA extracted from every sample. Whole-study results and caveats: Researchers judged that diversity estimates from one million T cells fell short of true values. The study could not conclusively compare naive and antigen-experienced cells, given its unsorted PBMCs.

Comments on this clonotype: As yet, its antigen is unknown.

A second PCR of about 6 to 11 cycles used a sample-barcoded 5' primer and a J-beta primer mix. Each CDR3 protein gets one entry after TCRdb re-called the 5' RACE reads with MiXCR. This table has around 800,000 distinct CDR3 sequences, 35% to 60% appearing once. The specimen was blood. This TCR was recovered from an elderly man in good health. The chain couples TRBV20-1 to TRBJ2-5; 8 nucleotides line up with TRBD2. The CDR3 nucleotides read TGCAGTGCTAGAGATCCCGACGGGAGGGGTGCCCGGGAGACCCAGTACTTC. This encodes CSARDPDGRGARETQYF.